What follows is one TCR beta chain and its context. This sample is part of a study of blood T cell repertoires in COVID-19. There are 16 residues in the CDR3. The V segment lost 5 bases and the J segment 6 bases; nucleotides outside the gene matches: 10. CDR1 and CDR2 (germline): SGHVS, FNYEAQ. Method: immunoSEQ multiplex PCR; TCRdb's copy keeps in-frame clones and lacks some. The top ten clones hold 2% to 2.5% of a sample with about 120,000 clones, around four fifths of them seen once. This sequence was found in a man aged 25-40 years with acute or convalescent COVID-19. The sequenced material came from peripheral blood. The chain employs TRBV7-6 and TRBJ2-1, with TRBD2 matching 10 bases. The CDR3: CASSQSPGLAINEQFF. The CDR3 DNA reads TGTGCCAGCAGCCAATCGCCGGGACTAGCGATCAATGAGCAGTTCTTC. The variable domain in full, completed from reference TRBV7-6 and TRBJ2-1, reads GAGVSQSPRYKVTKRGQDVALRCDPISGHVSLYWYRQALGQGPEFLTYFNYEAQQDKSGLPNDRFSAERPEGSISTLTIQRTEQRDSAMYRCASSQSPGLAINEQFFGPGTRLTVL.